These 15 T cell receptor beta chains were sequenced from one sample in a study of blood T cells in healthy people across ages. With a J-beta primer mix and a sample-barcoded 5' primer, a second PCR ran about 7 to 12 cycles. MiXCR was run by TCRdb on the 5' RACE reads, yielding one entry per CDR3 protein. The repertoire holds under 1,000,000 distinct CDR3 sequences, with about 45% as singletons. Material: blood. These receptors originate from a man at least 80 years old in good health.

This clonotype was seen more than once but under ten times. The chain has TRBV29-1 and TRBJ2-3; the D gene is possibly TRBD1 (5 bases). Germline CDR1 and CDR2: SQVTM and ANQGSEA. V lost 7 bases to trimming and J lost 4 bases, with 12 bases between them. The CDR3 is made up of 12 amino acids. CDR3 sequence: CSAFQGSDTQYF. The CDR3 DNA is TGCAGCGCCTTCCAGGGTTCAGATACGCAGTATTTT.

This clonotype has a single count. J is TRBJ1-2 and V is TRBV4-2; a weak D match, TRBD1 (5 bases). The germline V gene encodes CDR1 LGHNA and CDR2 YNFKEQ. V dropped 0 bases and J dropped 4 bases, with 18 bases sitting between them. This CDR3 is 17 amino acids long. Here the CDR3 reads CASSQEGEGWNSYGYTF. CDR3 in DNA: TGTGCCAGCAGCCAAGAGGGGGAGGGTTGGAACAGCTATGGCTACACCTTC.

This clonotype was counted only a few times. The chain carries TRBV5-4 and TRBJ1-1; tentative D call: TRBD1 (6 bases). This CDR3 region has 13 residues. V lost 5 bases and J lost 6, with 14 bases in between. Per germline, CDR1 SGHNT and CDR2 YYREEE (reference sequence). CDR3 amino acids: CASSFTGSAEAFF. In DNA, the CDR3 is TGTGCCAGCAGTTTTACAGGGAGCGCTGAAGCTTTCTTT.

In regard to this clonotype: No conserved phenylalanine or tryptophan ends this CDR3, so it is likely a read error. The gene calls are TRBV20-1 and TRBJ2-7, with 7 bases fitting TRBD1. The CDR3 sequence is 14 residues long. Germline values: CDR1 DFQATT, CDR2 SNEGSKA (reference sequence). V dropped 5 bases and J dropped 1; count of bases not matched to a gene: 8. For the CDR3, the DNA is TGCAGTGCTGGCGGGCAGGGGGTTTCCTACGAGCAGTACCTC. Protein product: CSAGGQGVSYEQYL.

The chain carries TRBV20-1 and TRBJ2-3, with D possibly TRBD2 on 6 matching bases. The V end was cut by 5 bases, the J end by 0 bases, with 15 bases between. Germline V gives CDR1 DFQATT, CDR2 SNEGSKA (reference sequence). CDR3 size: 15 residues. The CDR3 loop is CSAGRSGLSTDTQYF. CDR3 nucleotide sequence: TGCAGTGCTGGGAGGTCGGGCCTGAGCACAGATACGCAGTATTTT.

V and J are TRBV29-1 and TRBJ2-1, with 11 bases that match TRBD2. This CDR3 is 14 amino acids long. Germline CDR1 is SQVTM and CDR2 is ANQGSEA. The junction had 6 bases not matched to a gene; V was cut back by 4 bases and J by 7 bases. In DNA form, the CDR3 reads TGCAGCGTTGTGGCGGGACTAGCGGAAAATGAGCAGTTCTTC. Translated: CSVVAGLAENEQFF.

This clonotype showed up just a few times. The chain joins TRBV4-2 to TRBJ2-5; 11 bases align to TRBD2. The CDR3 has 16 residues. V shed 6 bases, J shed 5 bases, and the junction held 11 bases outside the gene matches. From germline, CDR1 is LGHNA and CDR2 YNFKEQ. The CDR3 here is CASSLTSGEVGETQYF. Here the CDR3 DNA reads TGTGCCAGCAGTCTGACTAGCGGGGAGGTCGGGGAGACCCAGTACTTC.

This clonotype was seen a single time. A junction boundary mismatches the germline segment, possibly from a read error. The J gene is TRBJ2-6, the V gene TRBV20-1; no definite D call. Germline values: CDR1 DFQATT, CDR2 SNEGSKA (reference sequence). The CDR3 length is 14 residues. The CDR3 region is CSGRANAGTNVLTF. As DNA, the CDR3 is TGCAGTGGTAGGGCGAATGCTGGGACCAACGTCCTGACTTTC.

The V and J genes are TRBV20-1 and TRBJ2-1; tentatively, D is TRBD1 (5 bases). The CDR3 length is 14 residues. The V end lost 4 bases, the J end lost 8 bases, and 18 bases lay between the germline ends. CDR1 and CDR2 (germline): DFQATT, SNEGSKA (reference sequence). This chain's CDR3 is CSATTGLSGDEQFF. The CDR3 nucleotides read TGCAGTGCTACCACAGGTCTATCGGGCGATGAGCAGTTCTTC.

The genes are TRBV4-3 and TRBJ1-1; no clear D gene. The CDR3 runs 15 residues. V dropped 2 bases and J dropped 5 bases, with 15 bases sitting between them. The V gene's germline CDR1 is LGHNA and CDR2 YSLEER. The DNA for the CDR3 is TGCGCCAGCAGCCAACTCGTGGGCCTAGGTACTGAAGCTTTCTTT. This sequence encodes CASSQLVGLGTEAFF.

This clonotype came up once. V is TRBV7-2 and J is TRBJ2-7; 9 bases match TRBD2. The CDR3 spans 15 residues. The germline gives CDR1 SGHTA, CDR2 FQGNSA. V lost 4 bases to trimming and J lost 5 bases; unmatched junction nucleotides: 9. The CDR3: CASSSRGGGDHEQYF. As DNA, the CDR3 is TGTGCCAGCAGCTCACGTGGCGGGGGGGACCACGAGCAGTACTTC.

This clonotype came up many times. This chain uses TRBV20-1 with TRBJ2-1; D ambiguous. CDR1 DFQATT and CDR2 SNEGSKA come from the germline V gene (reference sequence). The CDR3 consists of 13 residues. Between the trimmed V and J ends, which lost 6 bases and 0 bases, there was a span of 9 bases. The CDR3 here is CSACPPSYNEQFF. The CDR3 DNA reads TGCAGTGCCTGCCCACCCTCCTACAATGAGCAGTTCTTC.

J is TRBJ2-3 and V is TRBV6-2 or TRBV6-3; 15 bases map to TRBD2. Germline V gene lookup returns CDR1 MNHEY and CDR2 SVGEGT. V trimming: 5 bases; J trimming: 4 bases; junction bases outside the gene matches: 4. This CDR3 is built from 16 residues. CDR3 bases: TGTGCCAGCAGTACGGGACTAGCGGGAGGTGCAGATACGCAGTATTTT. Its protein product is CASSTGLAGGADTQYF.

This clonotype was picked up a small number of times. The chain has TRBV7-8 and TRBJ2-3; 11 bases are a match to TRBD2. The CDR3 runs to 19 residues. Germline-derived CDR1 and CDR2 are SGHVS and FQNEAQ. After removal of 4 bases from V and 3 bases from J, the junction contained 15 bases not matched to a gene. The CDR3 sequence: CASSSIAGGPRLLTDTQYF. The CDR3 nucleotides read TGTGCCAGCAGCTCGATAGCGGGAGGGCCCAGGCTTTTAACAGATACGCAGTATTTT.

This clonotype turned up a few times. This sequence joins TRBV12-3 or TRBV12-4 and TRBJ2-2, with TRBD2 matching over 8 bases. The CDR3 length is 16 residues. Trimming at V came to 5 bases and at J to 0 bases, leaving 5 bases not matched to a gene. CDR3 nucleotide sequence: TGTGCCAGCAGTCCGATAGCGGGGACGAACACCGGGGAGCTGTTTTTT. Translation: CASSPIAGTNTGELFF.